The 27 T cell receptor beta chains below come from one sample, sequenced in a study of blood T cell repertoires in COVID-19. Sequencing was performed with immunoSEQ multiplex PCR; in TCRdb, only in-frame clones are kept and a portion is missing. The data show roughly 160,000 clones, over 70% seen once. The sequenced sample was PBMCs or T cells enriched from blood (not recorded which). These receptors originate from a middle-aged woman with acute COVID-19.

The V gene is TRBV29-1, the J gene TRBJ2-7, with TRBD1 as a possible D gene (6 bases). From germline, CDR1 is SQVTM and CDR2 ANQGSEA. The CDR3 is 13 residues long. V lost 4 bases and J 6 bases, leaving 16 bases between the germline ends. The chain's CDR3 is CSVGQRGGTEQYF. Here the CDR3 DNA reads TGCAGCGTTGGTCAACGAGGGGGTACCGAGCAGTACTTC.

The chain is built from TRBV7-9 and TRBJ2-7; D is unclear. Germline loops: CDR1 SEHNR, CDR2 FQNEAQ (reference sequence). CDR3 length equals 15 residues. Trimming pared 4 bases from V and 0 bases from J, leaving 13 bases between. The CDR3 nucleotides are TGTGCCAGCAGCTCCGCATTTAAGCCCTCCTACGAGCAGTACTTC. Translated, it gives CASSSAFKPSYEQYF.

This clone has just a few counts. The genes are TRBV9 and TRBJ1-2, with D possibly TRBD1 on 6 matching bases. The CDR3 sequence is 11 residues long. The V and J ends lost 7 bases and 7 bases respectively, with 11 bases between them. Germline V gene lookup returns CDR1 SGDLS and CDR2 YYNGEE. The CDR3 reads CASGDIGGYTF. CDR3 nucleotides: TGTGCCAGCGGGGACATCGGTGGCTACACCTTC.

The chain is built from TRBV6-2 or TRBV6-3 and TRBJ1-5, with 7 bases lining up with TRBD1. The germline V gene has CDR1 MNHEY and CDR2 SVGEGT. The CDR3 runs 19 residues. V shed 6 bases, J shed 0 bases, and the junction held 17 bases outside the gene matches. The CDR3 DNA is TGTGCCAGCAGCCCTACCCCCCAGGGACAGCTGATTAGCAATCAGCCCCAGCATTTT. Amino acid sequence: CASSPTPQGQLISNQPQHF.

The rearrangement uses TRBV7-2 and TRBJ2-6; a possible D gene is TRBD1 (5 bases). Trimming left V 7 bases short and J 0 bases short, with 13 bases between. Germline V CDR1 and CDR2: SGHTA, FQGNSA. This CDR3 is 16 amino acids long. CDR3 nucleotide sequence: TGTGCCAGCAACCAAAGGGGCCTCTCTGGGGCCAACGTCCTGACTTTC. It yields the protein CASNQRGLSGANVLTF.

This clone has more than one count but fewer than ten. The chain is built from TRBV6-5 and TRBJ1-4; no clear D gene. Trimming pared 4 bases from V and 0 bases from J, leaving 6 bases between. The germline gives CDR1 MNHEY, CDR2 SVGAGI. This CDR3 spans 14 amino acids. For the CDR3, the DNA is TGTGCCAGCAGTTCGGGGTCAACTAATGAAAAACTGTTTTTT. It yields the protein CASSSGSTNEKLFF.

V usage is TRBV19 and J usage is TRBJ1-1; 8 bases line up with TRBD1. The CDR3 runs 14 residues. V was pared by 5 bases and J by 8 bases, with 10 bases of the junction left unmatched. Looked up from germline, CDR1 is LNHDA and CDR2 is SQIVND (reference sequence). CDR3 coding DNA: TGTGCCAGTAGTGCGAGACAGGGGAGGGGGGAAGCTTTCTTT. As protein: CASSARQGRGEAFF.

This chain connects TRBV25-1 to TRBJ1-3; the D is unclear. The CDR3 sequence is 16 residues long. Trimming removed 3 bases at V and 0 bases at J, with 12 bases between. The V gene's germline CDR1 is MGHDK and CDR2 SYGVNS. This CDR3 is CASSEGSSYSGNTIYF. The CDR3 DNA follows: TGTGCCAGCAGTGAGGGCAGTTCTTACTCTGGAAACACCATATATTTT.

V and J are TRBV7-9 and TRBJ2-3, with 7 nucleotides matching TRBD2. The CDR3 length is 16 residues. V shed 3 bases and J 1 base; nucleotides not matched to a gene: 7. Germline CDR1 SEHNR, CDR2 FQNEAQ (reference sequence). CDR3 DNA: TGTGCCAGCAGCTTGTCGGCTAGCGGTCGCACAGATACGCAGTATTTT. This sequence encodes CASSLSASGRTDTQYF.

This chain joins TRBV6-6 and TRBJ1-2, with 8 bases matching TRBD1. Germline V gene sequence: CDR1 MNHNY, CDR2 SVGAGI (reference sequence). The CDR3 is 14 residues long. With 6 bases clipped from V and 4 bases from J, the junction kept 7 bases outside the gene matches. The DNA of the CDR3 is TGTGCCAGCAGATTCGGACAGGGTGGCTATGGCTACACCTTC. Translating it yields CASRFGQGGYGYTF.

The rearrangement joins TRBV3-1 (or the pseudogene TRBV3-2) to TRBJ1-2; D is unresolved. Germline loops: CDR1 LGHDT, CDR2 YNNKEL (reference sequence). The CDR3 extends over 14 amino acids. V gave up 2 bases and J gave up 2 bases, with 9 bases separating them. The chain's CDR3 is CASSQLGRNYGYTF. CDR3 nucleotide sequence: TGTGCCAGCAGCCAATTGGGGAGGAACTATGGCTACACCTTC.

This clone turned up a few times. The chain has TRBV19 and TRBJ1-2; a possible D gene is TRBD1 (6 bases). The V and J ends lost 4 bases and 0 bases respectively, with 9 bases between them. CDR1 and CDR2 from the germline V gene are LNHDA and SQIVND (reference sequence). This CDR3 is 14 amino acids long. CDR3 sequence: CASSTGQTNYGYTF. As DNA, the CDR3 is TGTGCCAGTAGTACGGGACAAACTAACTATGGCTACACCTTC.

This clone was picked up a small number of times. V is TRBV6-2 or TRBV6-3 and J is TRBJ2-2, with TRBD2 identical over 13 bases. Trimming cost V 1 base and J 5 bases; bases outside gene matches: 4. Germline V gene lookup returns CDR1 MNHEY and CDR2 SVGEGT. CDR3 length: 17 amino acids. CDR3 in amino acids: CASSYLLAGGWTGELFF. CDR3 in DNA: TGTGCCAGCAGTTACTTACTAGCGGGAGGGTGGACCGGGGAGCTGTTTTTT.

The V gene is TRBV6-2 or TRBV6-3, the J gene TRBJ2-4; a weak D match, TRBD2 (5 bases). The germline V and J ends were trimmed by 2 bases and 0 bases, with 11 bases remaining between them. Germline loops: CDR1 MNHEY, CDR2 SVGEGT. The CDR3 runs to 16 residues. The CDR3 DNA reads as TGTGCCAGCAGTTACACAAACGGACTAGCCAAAAACATTCAGTACTTC. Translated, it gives CASSYTNGLAKNIQYF.

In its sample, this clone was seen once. The CDR3, as DNA: TGTGCCAGCAGTGCCACAGGGGTTAATTCACCCCTCCACTTT. This sequence encodes CASSATGVNSPLHF. The chain is built from TRBV25-1 and TRBJ1-6, with 7 bases fitting TRBD1. Germline CDR1 is MGHDK and CDR2 is SYGVNS. This CDR3 is 14 amino acids long. J lost 6 bases, V lost 4 bases, and 3 bases had no gene match.

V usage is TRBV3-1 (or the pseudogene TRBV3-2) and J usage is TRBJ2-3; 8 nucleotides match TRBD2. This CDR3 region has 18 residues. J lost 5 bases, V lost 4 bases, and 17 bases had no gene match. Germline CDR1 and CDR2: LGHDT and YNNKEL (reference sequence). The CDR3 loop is CASSLRGPHSGKGDTQYF. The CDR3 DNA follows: TGTGCCAGCAGCCTGAGAGGGCCCCATAGCGGGAAGGGAGATACGCAGTATTTT.

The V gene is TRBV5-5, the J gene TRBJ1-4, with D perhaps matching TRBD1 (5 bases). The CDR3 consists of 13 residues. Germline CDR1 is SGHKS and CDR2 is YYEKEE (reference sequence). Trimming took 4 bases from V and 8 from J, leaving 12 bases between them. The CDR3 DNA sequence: TGTGCCAGCAGCCCGGTGCGGGGGGAAAAACTGTTTTTT. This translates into CASSPVRGEKLFF.

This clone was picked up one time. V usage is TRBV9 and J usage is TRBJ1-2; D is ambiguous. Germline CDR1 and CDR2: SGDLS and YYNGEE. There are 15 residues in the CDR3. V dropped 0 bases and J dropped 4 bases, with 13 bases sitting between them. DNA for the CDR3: TGTGCCAGCAGCGTAGGTCGGAGTAGTATCTATGGCTACACCTTC. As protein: CASSVGRSSIYGYTF.

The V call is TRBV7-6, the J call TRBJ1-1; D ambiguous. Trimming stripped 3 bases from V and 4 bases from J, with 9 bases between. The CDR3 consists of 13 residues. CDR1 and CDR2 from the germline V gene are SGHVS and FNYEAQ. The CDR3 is CASSLRAGTEAFF. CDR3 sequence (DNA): TGTGCCAGCAGCTTGAGGGCAGGCACTGAAGCTTTCTTT.

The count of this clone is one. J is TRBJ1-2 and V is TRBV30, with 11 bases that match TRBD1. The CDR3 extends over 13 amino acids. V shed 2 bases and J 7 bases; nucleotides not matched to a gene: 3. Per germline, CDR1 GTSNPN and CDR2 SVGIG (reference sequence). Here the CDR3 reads CAWSRTGGLGYTF. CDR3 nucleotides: TGTGCCTGGAGTCGGACAGGGGGCCTTGGCTACACCTTC.

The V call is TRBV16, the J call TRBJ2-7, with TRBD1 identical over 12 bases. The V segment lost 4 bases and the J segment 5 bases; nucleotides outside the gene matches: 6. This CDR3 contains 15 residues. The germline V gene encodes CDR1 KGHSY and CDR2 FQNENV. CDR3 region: CASSPLGQGADEQYF. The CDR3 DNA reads TGTGCCAGCAGCCCCCTGGGACAGGGGGCCGACGAGCAGTACTTC.

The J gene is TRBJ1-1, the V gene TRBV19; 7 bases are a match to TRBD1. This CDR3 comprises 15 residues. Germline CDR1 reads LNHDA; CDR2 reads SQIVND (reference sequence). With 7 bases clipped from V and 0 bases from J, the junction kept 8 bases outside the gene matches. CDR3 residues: CASIPEGAVNTEAFF. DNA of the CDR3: TGTGCCAGTATTCCGGAGGGGGCGGTGAACACTGAAGCTTTCTTT. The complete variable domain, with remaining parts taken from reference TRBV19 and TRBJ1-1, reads DGGITQSPKYLFRKEGQNVTLSCEQNLNHDAMYWYRQDPGQGLRLIYYSQIVNDFQKGDIAEGYSVSREKKESFPLTVTSAQKNPTAFYLCASIPEGAVNTEAFFGQGTRLTVV.

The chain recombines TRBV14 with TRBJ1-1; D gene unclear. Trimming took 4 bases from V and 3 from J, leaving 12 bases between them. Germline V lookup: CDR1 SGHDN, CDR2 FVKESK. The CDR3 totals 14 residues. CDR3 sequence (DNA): TGTGCCAGCAGCCCGCTCGGGAGGGACACTGAAGCTTTCTTT. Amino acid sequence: CASSPLGRDTEAFF.

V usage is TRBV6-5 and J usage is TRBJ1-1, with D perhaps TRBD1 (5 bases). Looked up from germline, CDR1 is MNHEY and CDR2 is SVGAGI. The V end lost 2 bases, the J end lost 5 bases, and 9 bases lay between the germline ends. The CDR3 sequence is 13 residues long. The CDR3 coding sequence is TGTGCCAGCAGTTACAGACGGGGGACTGAAGCTTTCTTT. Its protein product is CASSYRRGTEAFF.

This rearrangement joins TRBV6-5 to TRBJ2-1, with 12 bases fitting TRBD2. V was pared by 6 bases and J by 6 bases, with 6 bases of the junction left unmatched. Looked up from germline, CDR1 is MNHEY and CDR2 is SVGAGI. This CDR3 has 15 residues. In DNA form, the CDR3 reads TGTGCCAGCAGAAGGACTAGCGGGGACCTCAATGAGCAGTTCTTC. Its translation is CASRRTSGDLNEQFF.

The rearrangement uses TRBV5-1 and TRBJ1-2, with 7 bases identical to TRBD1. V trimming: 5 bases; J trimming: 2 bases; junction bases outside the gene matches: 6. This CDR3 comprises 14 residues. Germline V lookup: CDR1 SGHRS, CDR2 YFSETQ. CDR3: CASRRQGPNYGYTF. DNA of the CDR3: TGCGCCAGCAGGCGACAGGGTCCGAACTATGGCTACACCTTC.

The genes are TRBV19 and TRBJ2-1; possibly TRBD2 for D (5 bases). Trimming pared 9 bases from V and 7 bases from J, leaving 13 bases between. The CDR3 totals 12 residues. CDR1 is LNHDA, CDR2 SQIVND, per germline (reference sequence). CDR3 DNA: TGTGCCAGCAAGACTATGACGAATGAGCAGTTCTTC. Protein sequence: CASKTMTNEQFF.